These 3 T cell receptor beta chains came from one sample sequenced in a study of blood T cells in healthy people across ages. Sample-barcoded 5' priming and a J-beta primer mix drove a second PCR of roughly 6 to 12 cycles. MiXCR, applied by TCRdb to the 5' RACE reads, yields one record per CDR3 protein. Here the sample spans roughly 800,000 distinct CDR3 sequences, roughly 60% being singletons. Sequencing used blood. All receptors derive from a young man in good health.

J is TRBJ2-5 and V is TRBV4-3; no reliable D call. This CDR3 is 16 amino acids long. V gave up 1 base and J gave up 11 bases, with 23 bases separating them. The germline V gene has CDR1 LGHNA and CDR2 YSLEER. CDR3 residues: CASSQGLWAASLEQYF. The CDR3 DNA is TGCGCCAGCAGCCAAGGTCTGTGGGCCGCTTCGTTAGAGCAGTACTTC.

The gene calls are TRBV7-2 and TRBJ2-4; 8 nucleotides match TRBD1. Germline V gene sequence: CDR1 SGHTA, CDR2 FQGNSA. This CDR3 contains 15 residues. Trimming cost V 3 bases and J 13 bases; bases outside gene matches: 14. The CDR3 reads CASSLEPGQAKKQYF. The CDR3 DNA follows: TGTGCCAGCAGCTTGGAACCGGGACAGGCAAAGAAGCAGTACTTC.

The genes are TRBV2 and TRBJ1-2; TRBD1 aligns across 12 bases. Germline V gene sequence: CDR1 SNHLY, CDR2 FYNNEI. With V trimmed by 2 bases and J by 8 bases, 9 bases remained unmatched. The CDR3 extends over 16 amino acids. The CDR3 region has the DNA TGTGCCAGCAGTGAACAAAGGGGACAGGGGGCTAGAGGCTACACCTTC. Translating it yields CASSEQRGQGARGYTF.